The 5 T cell receptor beta chains in this list originate from one sample, sequenced in a study of blood T cell repertoires in COVID-19. Only in-frame clones appear in the TCRdb table, and some are missing; sequencing was by immunoSEQ multiplex PCR. This table has about 190,000 clones, about 81% appearing once. The specimen was peripheral blood. These receptors all stem from a woman over 75 with COVID-19, enrolled during active disease.

The CDR3 here is CASSLSRGSPDTQYF. The CDR3 DNA reads as TGTGCCAGCAGTTTATCCCGCGGGAGTCCAGATACGCAGTATTTT. The rearrangement links TRBV27 to TRBJ2-3, with TRBD2 identical over 7 bases. Germline V gene lookup returns CDR1 MNHEY and CDR2 SMNVEV (reference sequence). V trimming: 0 bases; J trimming: 4 bases; junction bases outside the gene matches: 4. This CDR3 comprises 15 residues.

This clone came up a few times. The J gene is TRBJ2-7, the V gene TRBV27, with 7 bases aligning to TRBD2. Germline CDR1 and CDR2: MNHEY and SMNVEV (reference sequence). The CDR3 runs to 14 residues. V shed 5 bases, J shed 0 bases, and the junction held 4 bases outside the gene matches. Written as DNA, the CDR3 is TGTGCCAGCAGTCCGCGGACTAGCTCCTACGAGCAGTACTTC. Residues: CASSPRTSSYEQYF.

The chain uses TRBV20-1 and TRBJ1-2; D not resolved. The CDR3 length is 10 residues. From germline, CDR1 is DFQATT and CDR2 SNEGSKA (reference sequence). Trimming pared 7 bases from V and 7 bases from J, leaving 10 bases between. The CDR3 coding sequence is TGCAGTGTAGGCAGCGGTGGCTACACCTTC. This encodes CSVGSGGYTF.

This sequence joins TRBV6-5 and TRBJ1-2; possibly TRBD1 for D (5 bases). The CDR3 contains 14 residues. Trimming left V 5 bases short and J 4 bases short, with 14 bases between. Germline V gene lookup returns CDR1 MNHEY and CDR2 SVGAGI. The DNA of the CDR3 is TGTGCCAGCAGTACCGGGGGGATGAGCTATGGCTACACCTTC. Translated, it gives CASSTGGMSYGYTF.

This chain links TRBV7-8 with TRBJ1-2, with D perhaps matching TRBD1 (5 bases). V lost 1 base, J lost 8 bases, and 17 bases lay in between. The CDR3 length is 15 residues. Germline V lookup: CDR1 SGHVS, CDR2 FQNEAQ. The CDR3 coding sequence is TGTGCCAGCAGCTTAGGGGGCCGGTCTAGGGGAGGCTACACCTTC. It yields the protein CASSLGGRSRGGYTF.